This T cell receptor beta chain appears in the sequencing data of a study of T cell responses to AZD1222 COVID-19 vaccine. Whole-study findings and limits: Most donors were white British, females outnumbered males, and clonal diversity was possibly underestimated.

Comments on this clone: The antigen is unknown. This CDR3 is also generated by other DNA sequences in the sample.

J gave up 2 bases and V 5 bases, and 8 bases lay outside the gene matches. CDR1 SGHTA and CDR2 FQGNSA come from the germline V gene. This CDR3 has 15 residues. The table came from immunoSEQ multiplex PCR; TCRdb's copy has only in-frame clones and leaves some out. The repertoire holds about 100,000 clones, with 88% as singletons. The chain is built from TRBV7-2 and TRBJ2-7; TRBD2 aligns across 8 bases. This TCR came from an adult in good health. Sequencing used peripheral blood, obtained on day 0 of AZD1222 vaccination. The CDR3 protein is CASSPPAGAAYEQYF. The DNA for the CDR3 is TGTGCCAGCAGCCCGCCAGCGGGGGCGGCCTACGAGCAGTACTTC.